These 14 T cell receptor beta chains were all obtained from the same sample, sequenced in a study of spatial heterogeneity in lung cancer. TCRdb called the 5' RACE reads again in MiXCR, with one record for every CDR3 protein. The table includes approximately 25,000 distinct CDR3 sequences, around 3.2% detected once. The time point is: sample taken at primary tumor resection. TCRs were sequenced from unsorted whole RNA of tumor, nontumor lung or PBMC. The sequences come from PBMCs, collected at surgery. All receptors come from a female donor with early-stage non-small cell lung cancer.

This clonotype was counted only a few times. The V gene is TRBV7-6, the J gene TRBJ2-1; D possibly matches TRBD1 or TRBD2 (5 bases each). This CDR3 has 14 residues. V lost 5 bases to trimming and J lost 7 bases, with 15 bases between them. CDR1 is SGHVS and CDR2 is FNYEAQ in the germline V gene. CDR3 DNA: TGTGCCAGCAGCCCTAGACTGGGACCTAATGAGCAGTTCTTC. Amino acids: CASSPRLGPNEQFF.

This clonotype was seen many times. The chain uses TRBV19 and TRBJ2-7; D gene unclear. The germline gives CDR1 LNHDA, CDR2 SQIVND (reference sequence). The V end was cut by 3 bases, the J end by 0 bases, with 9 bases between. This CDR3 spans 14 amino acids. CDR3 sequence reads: CASSIYDNSYEQYF. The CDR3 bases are TGTGCCAGTAGTATTTACGACAACTCCTACGAGCAGTACTTC.

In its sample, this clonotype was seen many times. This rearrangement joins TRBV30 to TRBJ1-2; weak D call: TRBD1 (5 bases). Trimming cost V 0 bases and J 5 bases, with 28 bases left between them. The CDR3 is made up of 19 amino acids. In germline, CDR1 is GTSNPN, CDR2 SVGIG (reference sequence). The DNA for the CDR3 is TGTGCCTGGAGTGTTTGGGCTGGGGTTTCAGGGAGCCCTACTTATGGCTACACCTTC. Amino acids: CAWSVWAGVSGSPTYGYTF.

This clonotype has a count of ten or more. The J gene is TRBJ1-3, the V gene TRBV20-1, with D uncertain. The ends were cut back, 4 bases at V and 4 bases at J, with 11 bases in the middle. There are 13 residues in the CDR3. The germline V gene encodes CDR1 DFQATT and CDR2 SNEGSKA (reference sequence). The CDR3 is CSAIGERGNTIYF. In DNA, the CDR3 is TGCAGTGCTATCGGGGAGAGAGGAAACACCATATATTTT.

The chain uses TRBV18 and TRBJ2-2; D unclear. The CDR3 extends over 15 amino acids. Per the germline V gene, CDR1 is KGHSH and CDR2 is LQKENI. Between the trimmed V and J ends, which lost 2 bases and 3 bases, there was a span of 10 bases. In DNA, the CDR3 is TGTGCCAGCTCACCAAGCAGGATGGACACCGGGGAGCTGTTTTTT. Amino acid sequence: CASSPSRMDTGELFF.

CDR3 sequence reads: CASSNKGQGALNTGELFF. The CDR3 nucleotides are TGCGCCAGCAGCAACAAGGGACAGGGGGCTTTGAACACCGGGGAGCTGTTTTTT. The chain employs TRBV5-1 and TRBJ2-2; 12 positions agree with TRBD1. The CDR3 sequence is 18 residues long. Trimming at V came to 4 bases and at J to 1 base, leaving 8 bases not matched to a gene. In germline, CDR1 is SGHRS, CDR2 YFSETQ. The full variable domain, rest sourced from reference TRBV5-1 and TRBJ2-2, is KAGVTQTPRYLIKTRGQQVTLSCSPISGHRSVSWYQQTPGQGLQFLFEYFSETQRNKGNFPGRFSGRQFSNSRSEMNVSTLELGDSALYLCASSNKGQGALNTGELFFGEGSRLTVL.

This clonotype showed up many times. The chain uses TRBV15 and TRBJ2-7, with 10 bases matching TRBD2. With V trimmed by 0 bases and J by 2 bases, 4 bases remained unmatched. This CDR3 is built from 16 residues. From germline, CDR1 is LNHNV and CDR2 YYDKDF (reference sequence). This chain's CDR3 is CATSRDMSGRAYEQYF. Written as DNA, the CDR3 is TGTGCCACCAGCAGAGATATGAGCGGGAGGGCCTACGAGCAGTACTTC.

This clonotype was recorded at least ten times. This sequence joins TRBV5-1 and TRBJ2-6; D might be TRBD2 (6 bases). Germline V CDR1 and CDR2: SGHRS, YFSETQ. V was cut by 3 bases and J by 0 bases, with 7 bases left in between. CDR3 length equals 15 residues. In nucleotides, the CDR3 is TGCGCCAGCAGCTCGGGGGACTCTGGGGCCAACGTCCTGACTTTC. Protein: CASSSGDSGANVLTF.

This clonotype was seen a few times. The CDR3 region is CATKKGTTSYEQYF. The CDR3 DNA sequence: TGTGCCACCAAGAAAGGGACTACATCCTACGAGCAGTACTTC. The gene calls are TRBV27 and TRBJ2-7; TRBD2 matches 7 bases. With V trimmed by 10 bases and J by 1 base, 10 bases remained unmatched. Germline V gene sequence: CDR1 MNHEY, CDR2 SMNVEV (reference sequence). The CDR3 sequence is 14 residues long.

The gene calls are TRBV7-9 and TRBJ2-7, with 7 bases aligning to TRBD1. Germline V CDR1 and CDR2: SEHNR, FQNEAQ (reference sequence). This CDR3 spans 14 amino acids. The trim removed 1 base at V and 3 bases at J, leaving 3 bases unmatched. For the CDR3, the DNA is TGTGCCAGCAGCTTAGTGACAGGGAACTACGAGCAGTACTTC. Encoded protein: CASSLVTGNYEQYF.

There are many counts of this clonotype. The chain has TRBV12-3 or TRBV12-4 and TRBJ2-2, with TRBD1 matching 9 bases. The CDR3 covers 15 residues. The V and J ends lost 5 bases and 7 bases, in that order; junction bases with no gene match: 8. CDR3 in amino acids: CASSPGQGGFGELFF. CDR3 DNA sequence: TGTGCCAGCAGTCCGGGACAGGGCGGATTCGGGGAGCTGTTTTTT.

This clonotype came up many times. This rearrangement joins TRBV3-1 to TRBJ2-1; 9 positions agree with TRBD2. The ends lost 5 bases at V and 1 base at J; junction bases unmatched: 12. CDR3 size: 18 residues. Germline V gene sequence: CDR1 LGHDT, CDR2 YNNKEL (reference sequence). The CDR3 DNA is TGTGCCAGCAGCACCTTAGCGGGAGTTAAGTCTTCCTACAATGAGCAGTTCTTC. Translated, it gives CASSTLAGVKSSYNEQFF.

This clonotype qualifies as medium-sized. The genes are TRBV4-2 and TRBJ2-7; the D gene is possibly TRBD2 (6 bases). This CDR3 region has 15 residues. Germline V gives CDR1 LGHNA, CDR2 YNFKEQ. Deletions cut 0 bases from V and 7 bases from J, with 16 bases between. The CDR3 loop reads CASSQERDWTQEQYF. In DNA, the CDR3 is TGTGCCAGCAGCCAAGAGCGGGACTGGACGCAGGAGCAGTACTTC.

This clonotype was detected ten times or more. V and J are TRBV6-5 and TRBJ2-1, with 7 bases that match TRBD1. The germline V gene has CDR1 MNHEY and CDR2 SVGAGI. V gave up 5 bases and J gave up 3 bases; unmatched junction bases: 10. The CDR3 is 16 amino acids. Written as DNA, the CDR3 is TGTGCCAGCAGTAGGGACAGACCGGGGTACTACAATGAGCAGTTCTTC. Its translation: CASSRDRPGYYNEQFF.